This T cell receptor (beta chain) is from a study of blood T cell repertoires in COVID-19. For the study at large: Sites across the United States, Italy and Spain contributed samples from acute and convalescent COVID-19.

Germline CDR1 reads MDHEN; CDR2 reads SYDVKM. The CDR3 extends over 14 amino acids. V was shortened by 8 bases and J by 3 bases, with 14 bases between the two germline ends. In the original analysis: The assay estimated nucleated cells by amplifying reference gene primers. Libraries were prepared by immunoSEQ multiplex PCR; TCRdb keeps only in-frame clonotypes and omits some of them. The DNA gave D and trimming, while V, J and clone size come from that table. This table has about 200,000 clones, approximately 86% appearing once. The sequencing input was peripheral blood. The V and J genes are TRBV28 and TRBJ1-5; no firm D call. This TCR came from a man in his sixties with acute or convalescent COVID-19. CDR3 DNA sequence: TGTGCCAGCTCGCAGGCAGCTACCAATCAGCCCCAGCATTTT. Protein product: CASSQAATNQPQHF.